Presented here are 18 T cell receptor beta chains from one specimen sequenced in a study of blood T cell repertoires in COVID-19 (dated by TCRdb to the early 2020s). Receptor amplification or capture employed the immunoSEQ multiplex PCR assay. The table was pulled from immuneACCESS by TCRdb, which kept in-frame rearrangements only. Such tables lose some clones; where checked, under half of the loss comes from unresolved V genes, and the rest has no known cause. A total of about 240,000 clones appear in this sample, more than 75% of them only once. The ten largest clonotypes hold 0.99% of the sample. The sample was peripheral blood. The receptors were sampled from a woman aged 40 to 50 who had recovered from COVID-19.

This chain connects TRBV21-1 to TRBJ1-6. TRBV21-1 counts as a pseudogene. CDR3 length: 15 amino acids. CDR3 nucleotide sequence: TGTGCCAGCAGCAATCGGGGGTGTAGAGGTTCACCCCTCCACTTT. Its translation: CASSNRGCRGSPLHF.

The chain combines TRBV6-5 with TRBJ2-1, with 9 positions matching TRBD2. The CDR3 has 15 residues. Germline CDR1 reads MNHEY; CDR2 reads SVGAGI. The ends lost 2 bases at V and 8 bases at J; junction bases unmatched: 7. DNA for the CDR3: TGTGCCAGCAGTTACGCCGGCGGGAGGGCCGATGAGCAGTTCTTC. It is translated as CASSYAGGRADEQFF.

The CDR3 region is CASSQEGLGGGEQFF. In DNA, the CDR3 is TGCGCCAGCAGCCAAGAGGGTCTAGGGGGCGGTGAGCAGTTCTTC. The chain employs TRBV4-1 and TRBJ2-1; 7 positions match TRBD1. Germline CDR1 and CDR2: MGHRA and YSYEKL. This CDR3 contains 15 residues. Germline trimming cut 0 bases from V and 9 bases from J; bases unmatched to any gene: 8.

V usage is TRBV12-3 or TRBV12-4 and J usage is TRBJ1-1, with a tentative D call TRBD1 (6 bases). V lost 3 bases to trimming and J lost 8 bases, with 13 bases between them. The CDR3 length is 13 residues. The CDR3 coding sequence is TGTGCCAGCAGTTTGGGGGGGGGCCTGGAAGCTTTCTTT. This codes for CASSLGGGLEAFF.

This clone was counted only a few times. The chain links TRBV27 to TRBJ1-6; D perhaps matches TRBD1 (5 bases). CDR3 size: 13 residues. The ends were cut back, 6 bases at V and 7 bases at J, with 10 bases in the middle. Germline CDR1 MNHEY, CDR2 SMNVEV (reference sequence). This CDR3 reads CASSPTGNSPLHF. CDR3 in DNA: TGTGCCAGCAGCCCTACAGGCAATTCACCCCTCCACTTT.

The chain joins TRBV5-1 to TRBJ2-5, with TRBD2 identical over 7 bases. CDR3 length: 13 amino acids. Germline values: CDR1 SGHRS, CDR2 YFSETQ. Germline trimming cut 4 bases from V and 3 bases from J; bases unmatched to any gene: 3. The CDR3 DNA reads TGCGCCAGCAGCCCGGGGGGAGAAGAGACCCAGTACTTC. Residues: CASSPGGEETQYF. Full variable domain (missing parts from reference TRBV5-1 and TRBJ2-5): KAGVTQTPRYLIKTRGQQVTLSCSPISGHRSVSWYQQTPGQGLQFLFEYFSETQRNKGNFPGRFSGRQFSNSRSEMNVSTLELGDSALYLCASSPGGEETQYFGPGTRLLVL.

The count of this clone is one. CDR3 nucleotide sequence: TGTGCCACCAGCAGAGATCGCGGGAGCTATGGGGATGAGCAGTTCTTC. This sequence encodes CATSRDRGSYGDEQFF. The V and J genes are TRBV15 and TRBJ2-1; 7 nucleotides line up with TRBD2. Unmatched junction bases numbered 10, after V lost 0 bases and J lost 8 bases. Germline CDR1 and CDR2: LNHNV and YYDKDF (reference sequence). The CDR3 covers 16 residues.

Notes on this clone: Other DNA sequences in this sample translate to the same CDR3. The V and J genes are TRBV20-1 and TRBJ1-1, with a weak D call TRBD1 (6 bases). The CDR3 runs 11 residues. CDR1 is DFQATT, CDR2 SNEGSKA, per germline (reference sequence). V lost 6 bases, J lost 4 bases, and 9 bases lay in between. As DNA, the CDR3 is TGCAGTGCAGGGGGGGGCACTGAAGCTTTCTTT. It codes for CSAGGGTEAFF.

Only one count was recorded for this clone. This sequence joins TRBV13 and TRBJ2-2, with 7 bases aligning to TRBD1. Per germline, CDR1 PRHDT and CDR2 FYEKMQ (reference sequence). CDR3 length: 15 amino acids. Germline trimming cut 3 bases from V and 4 bases from J; bases unmatched to any gene: 5. CDR3 region: CASSLGQGVTGELFF. The CDR3 nucleotides are TGTGCCAGCAGCTTGGGGCAGGGGGTCACCGGGGAGCTGTTTTTT.

The chain couples TRBV19 to TRBJ2-1, with a weak D call TRBD2 (6 bases). The CDR3 length is 15 residues. Germline loops: CDR1 LNHDA, CDR2 SQIVND (reference sequence). The ends were cut back, 3 bases at V and 9 bases at J, with 18 bases in the middle. The CDR3 reads CASSIVGGNQGEQFF. CDR3 nucleotide sequence: TGTGCCAGTAGTATTGTTGGCGGGAATCAGGGTGAGCAGTTCTTC.

The chain uses TRBV7-9 and TRBJ2-1; 8 bases are a match to TRBD2. The CDR3 spans 15 residues. The germline V gene has CDR1 SEHNR and CDR2 FQNEAQ (reference sequence). With V trimmed by 5 bases and J by 8 bases, 11 bases remained unmatched. The CDR3 here is CASSPERESVYEQFF. The DNA for the CDR3 is TGTGCCAGCAGCCCCGAGCGGGAGTCGGTTTATGAGCAGTTCTTC.

V and J are TRBV6-2 or TRBV6-3 and TRBJ2-1, with 12 nucleotides matching TRBD2. Trimming removed 4 bases from V and 2 bases from J; junction bases left unmatched: 9. The CDR3 runs to 18 residues. Germline CDR1 and CDR2: MNHEY and SVGEGT. The CDR3: CASSLLAGGGNPYNEQFF. The CDR3 DNA is TGTGCCAGCAGTTTACTAGCGGGAGGCGGGAATCCCTACAATGAGCAGTTCTTC.

This clone showed up just a few times. The chain is built from TRBV11-2 and TRBJ2-3; a weak D match, TRBD2 (5 bases). Germline V lookup: CDR1 SGHAT, CDR2 FQNNGV. This CDR3 is 13 amino acids long. V shed 5 bases and J shed 2 bases, with 8 bases lying between them. The CDR3 sequence: CASSGGVTDTQYF. In DNA, the CDR3 is TGTGCCAGCAGCGGAGGCGTCACAGATACGCAGTATTTT.

This clone is a singleton in its sample. The chain carries TRBV7-3 and TRBJ2-7; the match to TRBD2 covers 12 bases. The germline CDR1 and CDR2 sequences are SGHTA and FQGTGA. The CDR3 loop spans 16 amino acids. The V gene end was trimmed by 5 bases and the J gene end by 3 bases; junction bases not matched to a gene: 8. The CDR3 bases are TGTGCCAGCAGCGCCGCGACTAGCGGGAGACTCTACGAGCAGTACTTC. Translation: CASSAATSGRLYEQYF.

The J gene is TRBJ2-5, the V gene TRBV6-2 or TRBV6-3, with 12 bases lining up with TRBD1. The CDR3 has 15 residues. V was clipped by 4 bases and J by 5 bases; unmatched bases: 5. The germline CDR1 and CDR2 sequences are MNHEY and SVGEGT. Written as DNA, the CDR3 is TGTGCCAGCAGTTGGGGACAGGGGGCGAGGGAGACCCAGTACTTC. It codes for CASSWGQGARETQYF.

The rearrangement joins TRBV21-1 to TRBJ1-2. TRBV21-1 represents a pseudogene. CDR3 size: 11 residues. As DNA, the CDR3 is TGTGCCAGCAGGGAGGAGGAGGGCTACACCTTC. Translating it yields CASREEEGYTF.

This chain connects TRBV5-8 to TRBJ1-1, with TRBD1 matching 8 bases. The J segment lost 1 base and the V segment lost 4 bases, leaving 3 bases of the junction unmatched. The CDR3 extends over 14 amino acids. Germline CDR1 SGHTS, CDR2 YDEGEE. The CDR3 bases are TGTGCCAGCAGCGTCGGACAGGGGAACACTGAAGCTTTCTTT. Residues: CASSVGQGNTEAFF.

The chain couples TRBV7-9 to TRBJ2-3; perhaps TRBD2 as D (6 bases). CDR3 length: 15 amino acids. The germline V and J ends were trimmed by 1 base and 6 bases, with 14 bases remaining between them. Germline V gene sequence: CDR1 SEHNR, CDR2 FQNEAQ (reference sequence). The CDR3 DNA reads TGTGCCAGCAGCTTAGAGCGGGCGAGAGGCGATACGCAGTATTTT. Translation gives CASSLERARGDTQYF.